Listed below are T cell receptor beta chains from one sample, sequenced in a study of blood T cell repertoires in COVID-19. The repertoire was sequenced with immunoSEQ multiplex PCR; TCRdb's copy has only in-frame clones and lacks some. The table lists about 200,000 clones, about 88% of them singletons, with 15% to 20% in the top ten. Sequenced material: peripheral blood. The origin of the receptors is a man aged 50 or older with COVID-19, enrolled during active disease. The CDR3 runs from the conserved cysteine through the conserved F or W. D genes are given only for firm matches. Size tells how often a clone was seen (once, few, many) or the class of an expanded clone, and some rows leave it out.

size	V	D	J	DNA	CDR3
NA	TRBV7-3	TRBD1	TRBJ2-1	TGTGCCAGCAGCCGGGGACAGAACTACAATGAGCAGTTCTTC	CASSRGQNYNEQFF
NA	TRBV11-2	NA	TRBJ1-1	TGTGCCAGCAGCCCCCTACAGGTGAACACTGAAGCTTTCTTT	CASSPLQVNTEAFF
NA	TRBV7-9	TRBD1	TRBJ1-1	TGTGCCAGCAGCCCCGGGACAGGATTGAACACTGAAGCTTTCTTT	CASSPGTGLNTEAFF
NA	TRBV5-1	NA	TRBJ2-2	TGCGCCAGCAAGGACAGCGGGGAGCTGTTTTTT	CASKDSGELFF
NA	TRBV11-1	TRBD1	TRBJ2-2	TGTGCCAGCACCAGGGACAGCCTAAACACCGGGGAGCTGTTTTTT	CASTRDSLNTGELFF
NA	TRBV7-9	TRBD2	TRBJ2-1	TGTGCCAGCAGCCCGACTAGCGGGGCCTACAATGAGCAGTTCTTC	CASSPTSGAYNEQFF
NA	TRBV5-1	TRBD1	TRBJ1-2	TGCGCCAGCAGCACCGGACAGGGGGCATGGGGCTACACCTTC	CASSTGQGAWGYTF
NA	TRBV3-1/TRBV3-2	TRBD1	TRBJ2-7	TGTGCCAGCAGCCCTCAGACAGGGATGGTCGAGCAGTACTTC	CASSPQTGMVEQYF
once	TRBV11-2	TRBD1	TRBJ1-5	TGTGCCAGCAGCTTTGATGGGCACAGGGGGACCAATCAGCCCCAGCATTTT	CASSFDGHRGTNQPQHF
NA	TRBV29-1	NA	TRBJ2-3	TGCAGCGTTGAGGTCACTAGCACAGATACGCAGTATTTT	CSVEVTSTDTQYF
once	TRBV7-9	NA	TRBJ2-3	TGTGCCATCACATCTACAGATACGCAGTATTTT	CAITSTDTQYF
few	TRBV5-1	TRBD1	TRBJ2-2	TGCGCCAGCAGCGTGCTACCGGGACAGTCCGCCGGGGAGCTGTTTTTT	CASSVLPGQSAGELFF
NA	TRBV20-1	NA	TRBJ2-5	TGCAGTGCTAGTTGGCAGGGGGAGACCCAGTACTTC	CSASWQGETQYF
NA	TRBV25-1	TRBD2	TRBJ2-1	TGTGCCAGCAGTGAGTCAACTAGCGGGGTTTACAATGAGCAGTTCTTC	CASSESTSGVYNEQFF
NA	TRBV6-1	TRBD1	TRBJ1-2	TGTGCCAGCAGTGAAGCTAGAGGGGGCGGCTACACCTTC	CASSEARGGGYTF
NA	TRBV3-1/TRBV3-2	TRBD1	TRBJ1-2	TGTGCCAGCAGTCTTGGACAGGGCTATGGCTACACCTTC	CASSLGQGYGYTF
few	TRBV5-4	NA	TRBJ2-2	TGTGCCAGCAGCGAGGACACCTACACCGGGGAGCTGTTTTTT	CASSEDTYTGELFF
NA	TRBV5-1	TRBD2	TRBJ2-7	TGCGCCAGCAGCTTGGGCCTGACTAGCGCCAACGAGCAGTACTTC	CASSLGLTSANEQYF
NA	TRBV7-6	TRBD1	TRBJ2-2	TGTGCCAGCAGCCCCCACCCGGACAGGGGAGGTACCGGGGAGCTGTTTTTT	CASSPHPDRGGTGELFF
NA	TRBV5-1	TRBD1	TRBJ1-1	TGCGCCAGCAGCAGAACGGGACAGCCCATGAACACTGAAGCTTTCTTT	CASSRTGQPMNTEAFF
NA	TRBV24-1	TRBD1	TRBJ2-7	TGTGCCACCAGTGATTCCAGGGGGCTAGCTGAAGAGCAGTACTTC	CATSDSRGLAEEQYF
NA	TRBV24-1	TRBD2	TRBJ2-2	TGTGCCACCAGTGACTCGGGACTAGCGGTTTCCACCGGGGAGCTGTTTTTT	CATSDSGLAVSTGELFF
NA	TRBV6-2/TRBV6-3	NA	TRBJ2-6	TGTGCCAGCAGTTACATACACTCTGGGGCCAACGTCCTGACTTTC	CASSYIHSGANVLTF
NA	TRBV5-8	NA	TRBJ2-2	TGTGCCAGCACCTTACAGGGAAACACCGGGGAGCTGTTTTTT	CASTLQGNTGELFF
NA	TRBV7-8	NA	TRBJ2-2	TGTGCCAGCAGCTTAGCCACATTTTTGAACACCGGGGAGCTGTTTTTT	CASSLATFLNTGELFF
NA	TRBV5-1	NA	TRBJ2-3	TGCGCCAGCAGCGTGGCGGAGGGGGGGGATACGCAGTATTTT	CASSVAEGGDTQYF
NA	TRBV18	NA	TRBJ1-1	TGTGCCAGCTCACCCACGACATCTATGAACACTGAAGCTTTCTTT	CASSPTTSMNTEAFF
NA	TRBV2	NA	TRBJ2-2	TGTGCCAGCAGTGTAGAGGTCGGGGAGCTGTTTTTT	CASSVEVGELFF
NA	TRBV6-1	TRBD2	TRBJ2-3	TGTGCCAGCAGTGTTACTAGCGGGGGTGTCACAGATACGCAGTATTTT	CASSVTSGGVTDTQYF
NA	TRBV3-1/TRBV3-2	TRBD2	TRBJ2-5	TGTGCCAGCAGCCTCAGGACTAGCGGGGGCCCGGGATTGGAGACCCAGTACTTC	CASSLRTSGGPGLETQYF
NA	TRBV29-1	TRBD1	TRBJ1-1	TGCGGAGGCTCCGGGACAGGGCTTTCAATGAACACTGAAGCTTTCTTT	CGGSGTGLSMNTEAFF
NA	TRBV24-1	TRBD1	TRBJ2-1	TGTGCCACCAGTGATCCCGGGACAGGGAACTACAATGAGCAGTTCTTC	CATSDPGTGNYNEQFF
few	TRBV6-6	NA	TRBJ2-7	TGTGCCAGCAGTTACTCGACAATTTACGAGCAGTACTTC	CASSYSTIYEQYF
NA	TRBV28	NA	TRBJ1-1	TGTGCCAGCAGCTTGGGGGGGGTGAACACTGAAGCTTTCTTT	CASSLGGVNTEAFF
NA	TRBV7-3	TRBD1	TRBJ2-7	TGTGCCAGCAGCCCGACAGGGGGTTCCTACGAGCAGTACTTC	CASSPTGGSYEQYF
NA	TRBV7-3	TRBD1	TRBJ2-6	TGTGCCAGCAGCCCCAGGACAGGGGGTTTTGGATCTGGGGCCAACGTCCTGACTTTC	CASSPRTGGFGSGANVLTF
NA	TRBV14	NA	TRBJ2-3	TGTGCCAGCAGCCTCACACAGGGATGGAGCACAGATACGCAGTATTTT	CASSLTQGWSTDTQYF
NA	TRBV9	NA	TRBJ2-3	TGTGCCAGCAACGTAGGTGGAGCCACGGGGGCAGATACGCAGTATTTT	CASNVGGATGADTQYF
NA	TRBV2	NA	TRBJ2-7	TGTGCCAGCACCGGGGAGCGGCCAGCACATCGATACGAGCAGTACTTC	CASTGERPAHRYEQYF
NA	TRBV7-2	TRBD1	TRBJ1-1	TGTGCCAGCAGCTTGTACAGGGGGATGAACACTGAAGCTTTCTTT	CASSLYRGMNTEAFF
NA	TRBV18	TRBD1	TRBJ2-1	TGTGCCAGCTCACCTGACAGGGTAAACAATGAGCAGTTCTTC	CASSPDRVNNEQFF
NA	TRBV28	TRBD2	TRBJ2-7	TGTGCCAGCAGTGTCCTGACGGGAGGTAGGAACGAGCAGTACTTC	CASSVLTGGRNEQYF
NA	TRBV19	NA	TRBJ2-3	TGTGCCACCTCCCTCTCCATCGGGGCAGATACGCAGTATTTT	CATSLSIGADTQYF
NA	TRBV12-3/TRBV12-4	NA	TRBJ2-5	TGTGCCAGCAGTTTCGGAGGGGAGGAGACCCAGTACTTC	CASSFGGEETQYF
NA	TRBV2	NA	TRBJ2-7	TGTGCCAGCTTGATAGGGGGCTCCTACGAGCAGTACTTC	CASLIGGSYEQYF
NA	TRBV6-5	TRBD2	TRBJ2-3	TGTGCCAGCAGTTCGAGACTAGCGGGGATTACAGATACGCAGTATTTT	CASSSRLAGITDTQYF
NA	TRBV19	TRBD1	TRBJ1-2	TGTGCCAGTAGTAGCTCCGGGACAGGGTGGATCTATGGCTACACCTTC	CASSSSGTGWIYGYTF
NA	TRBV7-2	NA	TRBJ1-5	TGTGCCAGCAGCCCTATGAGCAATCAGCCCCAGCATTTT	CASSPMSNQPQHF
NA	TRBV7-3	TRBD2	TRBJ2-1	TGTGCCAGCAGCCCCCGGGGGGTCGGGAGCCCTTCTGGCCTCAATGAGCAGTTCTTC	CASSPRGVGSPSGLNEQFF
NA	TRBV10-2	TRBD2	TRBJ2-5	TGCGCCAGCAGGACTAGCGGGGGGTCTCAAGAGACCCAGTACTTC	CASRTSGGSQETQYF
NA	TRBV28	NA	TRBJ2-7	TGTGCCAGCAGTCAGGACGGGAACTCCTACGAGCAGTACTTC	CASSQDGNSYEQYF
few	TRBV28	TRBD1	TRBJ1-4	TGTGCCAGCAGTAGACAGGGGGCGGGGGCTAATGAAAAACTGTTTTTT	CASSRQGAGANEKLFF
NA	TRBV3-1/TRBV3-2	NA	TRBJ1-1	TGTGCCAGCAGCCGACTTGTATTCGGGACTGAAGCTTTCTTT	CASSRLVFGTEAFF
NA	TRBV3-1/TRBV3-2	TRBD1	TRBJ1-4	TGTGCCAGCAGCCCGACAGGGGGCTGGTTTGAAAAACTGTTTTTT	CASSPTGGWFEKLFF
NA	TRBV5-6	NA	TRBJ2-5	TGTGCCAGCAGCTTAACAGGGTGGGAGACCCAGTACTTC	CASSLTGWETQYF
few	TRBV5-4	TRBD1	TRBJ2-1	TGTGCCAGCAGCCCCGACAGGGGCTCCTACAATGAGCAGTTCTTC	CASSPDRGSYNEQFF
once	TRBV3-1/TRBV3-2	NA	TRBJ1-1	TGTGCCAGCACGCAGTTAGGGGCCCCTGAAGCTTTCTTT	CASTQLGAPEAFF
NA	TRBV7-9	TRBD1	TRBJ2-1	TGTGCCAGCAGCTTAACTAGAGGACAGGGGATGGGTAATGAGCAGTTCTTC	CASSLTRGQGMGNEQFF